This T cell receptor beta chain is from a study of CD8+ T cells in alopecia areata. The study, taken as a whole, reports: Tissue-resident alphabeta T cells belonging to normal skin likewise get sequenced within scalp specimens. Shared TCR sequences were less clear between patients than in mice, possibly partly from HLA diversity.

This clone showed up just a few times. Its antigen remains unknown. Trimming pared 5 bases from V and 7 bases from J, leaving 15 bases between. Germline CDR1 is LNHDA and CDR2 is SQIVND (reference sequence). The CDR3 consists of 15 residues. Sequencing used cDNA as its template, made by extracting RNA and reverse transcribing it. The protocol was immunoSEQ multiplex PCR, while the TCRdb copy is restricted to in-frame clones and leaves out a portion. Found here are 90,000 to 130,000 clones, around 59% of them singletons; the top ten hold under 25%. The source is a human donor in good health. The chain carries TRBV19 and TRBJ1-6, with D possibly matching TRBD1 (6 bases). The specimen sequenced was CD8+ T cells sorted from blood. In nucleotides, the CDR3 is TGTGCCAGTAGTTCCTCCTTAGGGGGGAATTCACCCCTCCACTTT. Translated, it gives CASSSSLGGNSPLHF.